This TCR beta chain is from a study of CXCR3-negative and CXCR3-positive naive CD8 T cells. Study outcomes and limitations: Naive subsets had comparable surface CD5; TCR strength was inferred from TRB CDR3 properties. TRBV-TRBJ usage matched between naive CXCR3-negative and CXCR3-positive cells but not between memory cells. Expression of CXCR3 was partially reduced after cryopreservation, and fresh PBMCs were used in most assays.

Naive CD8+ T cells showed CD45RO-CCR7+CD27+CD95-. The germline V gene has CDR1 SGDLS and CDR2 YYNGEE. This CDR3 contains 14 residues. It was by 5' RACE with UMI labels that the TRB cDNA libraries were prepared. Following a re-call of the 5' RACE reads, TCRdb has one entry per CDR3 protein and lacks DNA. Across about 130,000 distinct CDR3 sequences, the top ten clones capture roughly 0.31% of the sample. For this clonotype: Its antigen is unidentified.

V is TRBV9 and J is TRBJ1-6; absent DNA, TCRdb's TRBD1 call cannot be checked. The TCR comes from a human donor in good health. Some clones in this sample may be carry-over from other donors' samples. Sequenced: naive CXCR3- CD8+ T cells from blood. Documented subset: CD45RO-CCR7+CD27+CD95- naive CD8+ T cells lacking CXCR3 (TNR3-). CDR3 region: CASSGWTGGSPLHF.